The present TCR beta chain was sequenced within a study of T-cell memory formation after mild COVID-19. There are 13 residues in the CDR3. V was shortened by 6 bases and J by 13 bases, with 21 bases between the two germline ends. Germline V gives CDR1 MNHEY, CDR2 SMNVEV (reference sequence). TCRdb itself ran the 5' RACE reads through MiXCR, one entry per CDR3 protein. Among around 340,000 distinct CDR3 sequences, 10% to 15% were seen once, and the ten largest hold about 20%. Ten or more counts support this clonotype. The chain carries TRBV27 and TRBJ2-5, with a tentative D call TRBD1 (7 bases). This clonotype was obtained from a man between 18 and 29 years old who had mild COVID-19 (a few samples of this study predate the infection). Cell type and time point are not known. Sequenced: PBMCs or a T cell subset sorted from them (not recorded which). The CDR3, as DNA: TGTGCCAGCAGATTGACCGGGACAGCGGGTTTGTACTTC. Amino acid sequence: CASRLTGTAGLYF.